This T cell receptor beta chain is from a study of type 1 and type 2 diabetes patients. Study summary: CD4+ or CD8+ T cells were positively selected from PBMCs with microbeads.

Whole-study findings and limits: V and J gene usage correlated at around 0.97 between type 2 diabetes and control samples. A median of one highly-expanded CD4+ clone, covering around 4% of reads, occurred in type 2 diabetes.

Amplification started from genomic DNA. Amplification of the beta chain CDR3 used 30 forward and 13 reverse multiplex primers. TCRdb itself ran the multiplex PCR reads through MiXCR, one entry per CDR3 protein. The sample lists 270,000 or so distinct CDR3 sequences; 47% were seen once. Regarding this clonotype: What it recognizes is unknown.

There are 14 residues in the CDR3. Germline V gene data show CDR1 as SGHDN and CDR2 as FVKESK. The V and J ends lost 2 bases and 5 bases, in that order; junction bases with no gene match: 5. What was sequenced was peripheral blood mononuclear cells (PBMCs). The rearrangement uses TRBV14 and TRBJ1-2; 7 bases align to TRBD1. The clonotype was recovered from a man aged 18 to 35 with type 2 diabetes. The CDR3 loop reads CASSQPGQEYGYTF. CDR3 nucleotides: TGTGCCAGCAGCCAACCCGGACAGGAGTATGGCTACACCTTC. Filled out from reference TRBV14 and TRBJ1-2, the complete variable domain reads EAGVTQFPSHSVIEKGQTVTLRCDPISGHDNLYWYRRVMGKEIKFLLHFVKESKQDESGMPNNRFLAERTGGTYSTLKVQPAELEDSGVYFCASSQPGQEYGYTFGSGTRLTVV.